This T cell receptor (beta chain) stems from a study of PD-1 blockade in classical Hodgkin lymphoma. Overall study context: It was nivolumab at 3 mg/kg, given intravenously every 2 weeks, that patients received.

TCRdb's table, derived via immunoSEQ multiplex PCR, lists solely in-frame clones and lacks some. The sample includes 75,000 to 100,000 clones, roughly four fifths of them seen just once. Study observations and caveats: At C4D1, TCR diversity had climbed significantly for CD4+ cells, though not for CD8+ cells.

Each and every patient relapsed after autologous stem cell transplantation, and patients got differing brentuximab vedotin exposure. Patients showed best responses of complete response, partial response or progressive disease. CDR1 and CDR2 (germline): SGHTS, YDEGEE. The V gene lost 4 bases and the J gene lost 7 bases, with 15 bases spanning the gap. The CDR3 contains 14 residues. About this clone: What it binds is not known.

The input for sequencing was peripheral blood mononuclear cells (PBMCs), taken before the second cycle of nivolumab. The rearrangement uses TRBV5-8 and TRBJ1-5; D may be TRBD1 (5 bases). This receptor was obtained from a human donor with classical Hodgkin lymphoma. CDR3 in DNA: TGTGCCAGCAGCCTGAGGACGGGGCAGCAGCCCCAGCATTTT. Translation gives CASSLRTGQQPQHF. Filled out from reference TRBV5-8 and TRBJ1-5, the complete variable domain reads EAGVTQSPTHLIKTRGQQATLRCSPISGHTSVYWYQQALGLGLQFLLWYDEGEERNRGNFPPRFSGRQFPNYSSELNVNALELEDSALYLCASSLRTGQQPQHFGDGTRLSIL.